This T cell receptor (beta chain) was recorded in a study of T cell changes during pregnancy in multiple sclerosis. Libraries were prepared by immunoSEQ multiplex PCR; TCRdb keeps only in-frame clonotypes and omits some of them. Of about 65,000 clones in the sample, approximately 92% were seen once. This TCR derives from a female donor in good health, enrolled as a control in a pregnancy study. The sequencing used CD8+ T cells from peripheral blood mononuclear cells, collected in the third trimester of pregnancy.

CDR3: CASSSGVNTEAFF. DNA for the CDR3: TGTGCCAGCAGTTCGGGAGTGAACACTGAAGCTTTCTTT. The rearrangement links TRBV6-5 to TRBJ1-1; no firm D call. Germline V gene lookup returns CDR1 MNHEY and CDR2 SVGAGI. The CDR3 is 13 residues long. Between the trimmed V and J ends, which lost 4 bases and 0 bases, there was a span of 6 bases.